Described below is a single T cell receptor (beta chain) sequence and its context. What the recovered Cohort 3 donors had was two negative PCRs, clearance, or symptom resolution. In the original processing: Reference gene primer amplification yielded estimated nucleated cell counts. Produced via immunoSEQ multiplex PCR; TCRdb's table is partial and in-frame only. The V and J calls and clone size come from that table; D and trimming were worked out from the DNA. The sample holds 250,000 to 400,000 clones, 89% seen once. The data were obtained in a study of blood T cell repertoires in COVID-19. The TCR comes from a man between 60 and 75 years old who had recovered from COVID-19. The sequenced sample consisted of PBMCs or T cells enriched from blood (not recorded which).

CDR3: CASTLGQGGTGELFF. The CDR3 DNA reads as TGTGCCAGCACCCTAGGGCAGGGGGGCACCGGGGAGCTGTTTTTT. The rearrangement joins TRBV7-6 to TRBJ2-2, with D perhaps TRBD1 (7 bases). V dropped 7 bases and J dropped 4 bases, with 16 bases sitting between them. The CDR3 contains 15 residues. Looked up from germline, CDR1 is SGHVS and CDR2 is FNYEAQ. Full variable domain (outside the CDR3, taken from reference TRBV7-6 and TRBJ2-2): GAGVSQSPRYKVTKRGQDVALRCDPISGHVSLYWYRQALGQGPEFLTYFNYEAQQDKSGLPNDRFSAERPEGSISTLTIQRTEQRDSAMYRCASTLGQGGTGELFFGEGSRLTVL.